This T cell receptor (beta chain) emerged from a study of spatial heterogeneity in lung cancer. Study details: Unique TCR and UMI combinations averaged more than ten appearances each in raw reads. Whole-study findings and limits: Tumor T cells had an estimated coverage that came to around 7% for alpha chains and about 13% for beta chains. Intratumoral expanded alpha and beta TCR counts were found to track tumor mutation counts.

Judged by abundance, this clonotype is medium-sized. What it binds is not known. TCRdb reprocessed the 5' RACE reads with MiXCR, giving one entry per CDR3 protein. The sample carries roughly 10,000 distinct CDR3 sequences, about 12% recorded once. Unmatched junction bases numbered 2, after V lost 4 bases and J lost 4 bases. The CDR3 spans 15 residues. Germline values: CDR1 MNHEY, CDR2 SVGEGT. Time point denoted: sample taken at primary tumor resection. Whole RNA came from tumor, nontumor lung or frozen PBMC and was sequenced without being sorted. Sample: lung tumor tissue, taken at surgery. The sequence derives from a male donor with early-stage non-small cell lung cancer. This sequence joins TRBV6-2 or TRBV6-3 and TRBJ2-7; 15 bases line up with TRBD2. The CDR3 coding sequence is TGTGCCAGCAGTTCCGGACTAGCGGGAGGGTACGAGCAGTACTTC. It encodes CASSSGLAGGYEQYF.